This T cell receptor (beta chain) appears in the sequencing data of a study of blood T cell repertoires in COVID-19. On the study more broadly: Samples of COVID-19 (acute and convalescent) were obtained from the United States, Italy and Spain. The analysed material was cDNA or gDNA that came from T cells, B-cell-depleted T cells, or PBMCs.

Using immunoSEQ multiplex PCR, the repertoire was profiled, and TCRdb retains in-frame clones only, with some absent. Altogether 200,000 to 250,000 clones are present, more than 70% being singletons, with the ten largest covering 2.7%. V was cut by 5 bases and J by 0 bases, with 11 bases left in between. The CDR3 consists of 14 residues. CDR1 is SGHRS and CDR2 is YFSETQ in the germline V gene. The chain links TRBV5-1 to TRBJ1-1; D is unclear. The TCR originated in a woman aged 60-75 years with acute or convalescent COVID-19. Sequencing input: peripheral blood. The DNA for the CDR3 is TGCGCCAGCAGGCCCCAGGTCATGAACACTGAAGCTTTCTTT. Amino acid sequence: CASRPQVMNTEAFF.